This T cell receptor beta chain was observed in a study of sequential checkpoint blockade in melanoma. TCRdb's table, derived via immunoSEQ multiplex PCR, lists solely in-frame clones and lacks some. Here the sample spans about 22,000 clones, roughly 30% being singletons. The treatment denotes: randomized to nivolumab then ipilimumab (arm A) or the reverse (arm B). This clone was counted a few times. The CDR3 covers 13 residues. Trimming took 5 bases from V and 13 from J; bases not matched to a gene: 12. Germline CDR1 KGHSH, CDR2 LQKENI. The sample was tumor tissue (inferred from file names), taken from a patient given nivolumab and ipilimumab in sequence. This clonotype originated in a human donor with melanoma. This chain uses TRBV18 with TRBJ2-3, with 7 bases that match TRBD1. The CDR3 DNA is TGTGCCAGCTCAGTTGACAGGGCCGGTAGGGAGTATTTT. Protein: CASSVDRAGREYF.